A single sample gave rise to the 21 T cell receptor beta chains below, sequenced in a study of cytomegalovirus exposure and HLA in healthy donors. The method was immunoSEQ multiplex PCR; TCRdb's version includes in-frame clones alone and lacks a portion of them. The data hold some 310,000 clones, with approximately 91% observed a single time. The sequenced sample was PBMCs. These receptors originate from a man aged 25-40 years in good health and CMV-seronegative.

This clone was recorded a few times. The genes are TRBV28 and TRBJ1-1; 7 positions match TRBD1. The germline CDR1 and CDR2 sequences are MDHEN and SYDVKM. The V segment lost 1 base and the J segment 3 bases; nucleotides outside the gene matches: 5. CDR3 size: 15 residues. The CDR3 nucleotides read TGTGCCAGCAGTTTATCCAGGGGGAGGTACACTGAAGCTTTCTTT. Translation: CASSLSRGRYTEAFF. Together with reference TRBV28 and TRBJ1-1, the CDR3 gives the full variable domain: DVKVTQSSRYLVKRTGEKVFLECVQDMDHENMFWYRQDPGLGLRLIYFSYDVKMKEKGDIPEGYSVSREKKERFSLILESASTNQTSMYLCASSLSRGRYTEAFFGQGTRLTVV.

V gene TRBV11-2 combines with J gene TRBJ2-7; D might be TRBD1 (5 bases). Trimming took off 4 bases at V and 2 bases at J, with 18 bases between the two ends. CDR3 length equals 16 residues. Germline CDR1 reads SGHAT; CDR2 reads FQNNGV. CDR3 in amino acids: CASSYAGSGKTYEQYF. The CDR3 DNA is TGTGCCAGCAGCTATGCAGGGTCAGGGAAAACCTACGAGCAGTACTTC.

The chain links TRBV9 to TRBJ1-3; maybe TRBD1 (5 bases). Germline V gives CDR1 SGDLS, CDR2 YYNGEE. The ends were cut back, 3 bases at V and 0 bases at J, with 7 bases in the middle. The CDR3 totals 14 residues. The CDR3 nucleotides are TGTGCCAGCAGCGCGGACACCTCTGGAAACACCATATATTTT. This codes for CASSADTSGNTIYF.

The chain carries TRBV10-3 and TRBJ1-1; D is undetermined. The ends were cut back, 2 bases at V and 2 bases at J, with 9 bases in the middle. The germline CDR1 and CDR2 sequences are ENHRY and SYGVKD. The CDR3 loop spans 14 amino acids. The CDR3 DNA sequence: TGTGCCATCAGTGAGGGCGGTGAAAACACTGAAGCTTTCTTT. It is translated as CAISEGGENTEAFF.

This rearrangement joins TRBV18 to TRBJ2-2, with D unclear. The length of the CDR3 is 14 residues. Germline V CDR1 and CDR2: KGHSH, LQKENI. Trimming cost V 2 bases and J 0 bases, with 4 bases left between them. The CDR3 here is CASSPNTNTGELFF. The CDR3 DNA is TGTGCCAGCTCACCAAATACGAACACCGGGGAGCTGTTTTTT.

The chain recombines TRBV4-1 with TRBJ2-5; D might be TRBD2 (6 bases). V was clipped by 1 base and J by 5 bases, with 17 bases between them. This CDR3 comprises 16 residues. In germline, CDR1 is MGHRA, CDR2 YSYEKL. This CDR3 is CASSQASPSGRETQYF. As DNA, the CDR3 is TGCGCCAGCAGCCAAGCGTCGCCGTCAGGGAGGGAGACCCAGTACTTC.

The rearrangement links TRBV2 to TRBJ2-1; the D gene is possibly TRBD2 (5 bases). This CDR3 comprises 14 residues. Trimming cost V 6 bases and J 4 bases, with 13 bases left between them. Germline CDR1 and CDR2: SNHLY and FYNNEI. The CDR3 nucleotides read TGTGCCAGCAGGGAGGACTTCCGATACAATGAGCAGTTCTTC. It translates to CASREDFRYNEQFF.

This chain joins TRBV10-2 and TRBJ1-1; unclear D gene. V dropped 4 bases and J dropped 3 bases, with 6 bases sitting between them. This CDR3 has 12 residues. Per germline, CDR1 WSHSY and CDR2 SAAADI. The CDR3 DNA sequence: TGCGCCAGCAGTGTCCGGGACACTGAAGCTTTCTTT. Translation: CASSVRDTEAFF.

V is TRBV5-8 and J is TRBJ2-7; D remains ambiguous. Germline loops: CDR1 SGHTS, CDR2 YDEGEE. The CDR3 totals 15 residues. V shed 0 bases and J shed 2 bases, with 12 bases lying between them. The CDR3 sequence: CASSLGGLTAYEQYF. The CDR3 coding sequence is TGTGCCAGCAGCTTGGGCGGTTTGACCGCCTACGAGCAGTACTTC.

V usage is TRBV7-2 and J usage is TRBJ2-2, with 10 bases fitting TRBD1. CDR3 length: 16 amino acids. J was trimmed by 6 bases and V by 1 base; bases with no gene match: 5. Germline V lookup: CDR1 SGHTA, CDR2 FQGNSA. Written as DNA, the CDR3 is TGTGCCAGCAGCTTAGGACAGGGGGCGAGAGCCGGGGAGCTGTTTTTT. Translation gives CASSLGQGARAGELFF.

The rearrangement links TRBV5-1 to TRBJ2-7, with 8 bases matching TRBD1. The J segment lost 4 bases and the V segment lost 7 bases, leaving 10 bases of the junction unmatched. The CDR3 has 14 amino acids. In germline, CDR1 is SGHRS, CDR2 YFSETQ. The CDR3 loop reads CASGPGQGLYEQYF. For the CDR3, the DNA is TGCGCCAGCGGCCCTGGACAGGGATTATACGAGCAGTACTTC.

V usage is TRBV4-3 and J usage is TRBJ1-1; 7 nucleotides agree with TRBD1. V lost 3 bases and J lost 4; bases outside the gene matches: 5. Germline V CDR1 and CDR2: LGHNA, YSLEER. The CDR3 totals 14 residues. The CDR3 nucleotides read TGCGCCAGCAGCCAGGAAACAGGGGCCACTGAAGCTTTCTTT. Translation gives CASSQETGATEAFF.

The chain links TRBV2 to TRBJ1-2; 7 bases match TRBD1. Germline CDR1 is SNHLY and CDR2 is FYNNEI. V was clipped by 5 bases and J by 3 bases; unmatched bases: 6. This CDR3 has 14 amino acids. As DNA, the CDR3 is TGTGCCAGCAGTCGGGACAGTGAATACTATGGCTACACCTTC. This gives the protein CASSRDSEYYGYTF.

The chain couples TRBV5-1 to TRBJ1-1, with D possibly being TRBD1 (6 bases). Trimming pared 4 bases from V and 0 bases from J, leaving 13 bases between. Germline CDR1 SGHRS, CDR2 YFSETQ. There are 15 residues in the CDR3. CDR3 nucleotide sequence: TGCGCCAGCAGCGTGCAACAGGGCATGAACACTGAAGCTTTCTTT. This sequence encodes CASSVQQGMNTEAFF.

The genes are TRBV6-6 and TRBJ1-5; no clear D gene. The V end lost 7 bases, the J end lost 7 bases, and 20 bases lay between the germline ends. Germline V gene data show CDR1 as MNHNY and CDR2 as SVGAGI (reference sequence). CDR3 size: 15 residues. CDR3 in DNA: TGTGCCAGCAATACCGTCCCCCGGGATCGACAGCCCCAGCATTTT. It yields the protein CASNTVPRDRQPQHF.

The chain joins TRBV6-1 to TRBJ2-5; possibly TRBD2 for D (6 bases). The germline V gene encodes CDR1 MNHNS and CDR2 SASEGT. The CDR3 length is 12 residues. The germline V and J ends were trimmed by 8 bases and 3 bases, with 10 bases remaining between them. CDR3 sequence: CASLGSEETQYF. In nucleotides, the CDR3 is TGTGCCAGCCTCGGGAGCGAAGAGACCCAGTACTTC.

The genes are TRBV6-5 and TRBJ2-7; the match to TRBD1 covers 8 bases. The V and J ends lost 0 bases and 6 bases, in that order; junction bases with no gene match: 7. The CDR3 is 15 amino acids. Germline assignment: CDR1 MNHEY and CDR2 SVGAGI. The CDR3 spells CASSYSLDRGGEQYF. For the CDR3, the DNA is TGTGCCAGCAGTTACTCCTTAGACAGGGGAGGCGAGCAGTACTTC.

This clone was seen only a few times. V and J are TRBV2 and TRBJ1-2; D gene ambiguous. Germline CDR1 and CDR2: SNHLY and FYNNEI. Trimming stripped 8 bases from V and 1 base from J, with 5 bases between. This CDR3 region has 11 residues. CDR3 region: CASLNNYGYTF. As DNA, the CDR3 is TGTGCCAGCCTAAATAACTATGGCTACACCTTC.

The chain is built from TRBV6-1 and TRBJ1-6; D is unclear. The CDR3 is made up of 15 amino acids. Germline loops: CDR1 MNHNS, CDR2 SASEGT. The ends were cut back, 1 base at V and 0 bases at J, with 4 bases in the middle. In DNA form, the CDR3 reads TGTGCCAGCAGTGAAGGGCTCTCCTATAATTCACCCCTCCACTTT. This translates into CASSEGLSYNSPLHF.

This clone was detected only a few times. The rearrangement links TRBV6-6 to TRBJ2-7, with D unresolved. Trimming stripped 8 bases from V and 4 bases from J, with 12 bases between. The CDR3 extends over 12 amino acids. Germline CDR1 reads MNHNY; CDR2 reads SVGAGI (reference sequence). The chain's CDR3 is CASVNSQYEQYF. CDR3 in DNA: TGTGCCAGCGTAAACTCCCAATACGAGCAGTACTTC.

The gene calls are TRBV7-9 and TRBJ1-1; TRBD1 matches at 8 bases. CDR3 length: 15 residues. The germline V gene has CDR1 SEHNR and CDR2 FQNEAQ (reference sequence). V lost 5 bases and J lost 2; bases outside the gene matches: 7. CDR3 region: CASSARQGSNTEAFF. The CDR3 nucleotides are TGTGCCAGCAGCGCGAGACAGGGGTCAAACACTGAAGCTTTCTTT.